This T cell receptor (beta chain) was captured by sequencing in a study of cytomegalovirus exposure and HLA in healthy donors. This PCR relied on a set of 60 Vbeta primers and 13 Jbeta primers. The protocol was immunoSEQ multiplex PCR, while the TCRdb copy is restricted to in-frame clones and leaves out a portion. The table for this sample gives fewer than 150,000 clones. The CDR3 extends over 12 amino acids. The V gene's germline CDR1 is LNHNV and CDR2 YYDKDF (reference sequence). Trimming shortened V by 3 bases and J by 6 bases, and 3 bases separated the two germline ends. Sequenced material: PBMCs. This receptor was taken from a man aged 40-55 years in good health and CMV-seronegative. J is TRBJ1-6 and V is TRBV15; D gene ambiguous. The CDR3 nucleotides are TGTGCCACCAGCAGCTTTAATTCACCCCTCCACTTT. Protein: CATSSFNSPLHF.